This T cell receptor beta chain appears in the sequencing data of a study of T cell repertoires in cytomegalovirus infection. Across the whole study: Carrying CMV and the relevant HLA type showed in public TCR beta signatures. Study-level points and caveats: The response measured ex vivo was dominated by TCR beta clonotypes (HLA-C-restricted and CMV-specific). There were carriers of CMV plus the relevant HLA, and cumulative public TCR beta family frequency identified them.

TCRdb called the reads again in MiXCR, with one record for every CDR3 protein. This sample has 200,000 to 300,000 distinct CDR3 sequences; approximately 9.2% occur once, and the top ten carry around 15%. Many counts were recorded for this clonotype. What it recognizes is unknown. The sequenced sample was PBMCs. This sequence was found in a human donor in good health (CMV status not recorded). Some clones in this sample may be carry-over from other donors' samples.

In DNA, the CDR3 is TGCAGCGTTGAACCCCGGACAAATTCCTACAATGAGCAGTTCTTC. Amino acids: CSVEPRTNSYNEQFF. The chain couples TRBV29-1 to TRBJ2-1; a weak D match, TRBD1 (5 bases). Germline V CDR1 and CDR2: SQVTM, ANQGSEA. The CDR3 is 15 residues long. Trimming took off 2 bases at V and 1 base at J, with 12 bases between the two ends.